Reported below is one TCR beta chain. This specimen comes from a study of OX40 agonist ivuxolimab in advanced cancers. Study-wide background: Treatment of patients was with ivuxolimab, an agonistic anti-OX40 (CD134) antibody.

Clones were read by immunoSEQ multiplex PCR, and TCRdb kept only the in-frame ones, dropping some. Here the sample spans over 80,000 clones, less than 90% being singletons. Trimming took off 11 bases at V and 3 bases at J, with 22 bases between the two ends. This CDR3 has 15 amino acids. Germline CDR1 reads LNHDA; CDR2 reads SQIVND (reference sequence). This specimen consisted of CD4+ or CD8+ T cells sorted from blood, obtained in a trial of the OX40 agonist ivuxolimab. The rearrangement joins TRBV19 to TRBJ1-1, with D perhaps matching TRBD1 (6 bases). The TCR sequence derives from an adult with an advanced solid tumor such as melanoma, head and neck, liver or kidney cancer. The CDR3 protein is CASIPSGETHTEAFF. CDR3 sequence (DNA): TGTGCCTCCATACCTTCAGGGGAAACTCACACTGAAGCTTTCTTT.